This T cell receptor beta chain was sequenced in a study of radiation and T cells in renal cell carcinoma. Overall study context: Nephrectomy followed 15 Gy stereotactic body radiation by 4 weeks.

This CDR3 is built from 12 residues. Looked up from germline, CDR1 is SGHTA and CDR2 is FQGNSA. Trimming cost V 5 bases and J 5 bases, with 9 bases left between them. This clone was seen a single time. Data came from immunoSEQ multiplex PCR; TCRdb stores just in-frame clones and leaves some out. The table lists about 140,000 clones, over 80% of them singletons. Sample time point: baseline pretreatment blood. Specified treatment: 15 Gy SBRT to primary tumor, nephrectomy 4 weeks later. This renal cell carcinoma was of the clear cell type. Specimen: blood, collected from a patient whose treatment included radiotherapy and nephrectomy. The chain carries TRBV7-2 and TRBJ1-2; a possible D gene is TRBD1 (6 bases). This clonotype was sampled from a woman between 45 and 65 years old with renal cell carcinoma. The CDR3 spells CASSPGQYGYTF. CDR3 bases: TGTGCCAGCAGCCCTGGACAGTATGGCTACACCTTC.